These 32 T cell receptor beta chains were sequenced from one sample in a study of somatic mutations in cytotoxic T cells in rheumatoid arthritis. Assay used: immunoSEQ multiplex PCR; TCRdb lists only in-frame clones, some missing. The top ten hold approximately 17% of the sample, which has tens of thousands of clones, 86% seen once. Material for sequencing was CD8+ T cells sorted from blood. The receptors stem from a woman in her 50s in good health.

In DNA, the CDR3 is TGTGCCAGCAGTTATATGGGAGGGGGGGGAGGGGAGACCCAGTACTTC. Translated, it gives CASSYMGGGGGETQYF. The V gene is TRBV6-5, the J gene TRBJ2-5, with D tentatively TRBD2 (7 bases). This CDR3 is built from 16 residues. Trimming stripped 3 bases from V and 5 bases from J, with 19 bases between. The germline gives CDR1 MNHEY, CDR2 SVGAGI.

V gene TRBV5-6 combines with J gene TRBJ2-5, with TRBD1 matching 8 bases. Germline trimming cut 3 bases from V and 5 bases from J; bases unmatched to any gene: 3. Per the germline V gene, CDR1 is SGHDT and CDR2 is YYEEEE. This CDR3 region has 13 residues. The CDR3 reads CASSSRGLETQYF. DNA of the CDR3: TGTGCCAGCAGCTCCAGGGGGCTCGAGACCCAGTACTTC.

This clone was picked up a small number of times. The chain joins TRBV10-1 to TRBJ2-7; D perhaps matches TRBD2 (7 bases). The CDR3 spans 14 residues. V was clipped by 9 bases and J by 2 bases, with 17 bases between them. Germline V CDR1 and CDR2: WNHNN, SYGVQD (reference sequence). CDR3 coding DNA: TGCGCCAGAAAGATGGGGGGGGGCCCCTACGAGCAGTACTTC. Its translation: CARKMGGGPYEQYF.

The chain carries TRBV28 and TRBJ2-3; 8 positions agree with TRBD2. The CDR3 totals 14 residues. After removal of 7 bases from V and 7 bases from J, the junction contained 10 bases not matched to a gene. Germline CDR1 reads MDHEN; CDR2 reads SYDVKM. The CDR3 coding sequence is TGTGCCAGCACAAGGAGCGGGGGAGCAAATACGCAGTATTTT. It specifies CASTRSGGANTQYF.

The chain couples TRBV19 to TRBJ1-1; TRBD1 matches 7 bases. This CDR3 region has 14 residues. Looked up from germline, CDR1 is LNHDA and CDR2 is SQIVND (reference sequence). The trim removed 3 bases at V and 0 bases at J, leaving 1 base unmatched. In DNA form, the CDR3 reads TGTGCCAGTAGTATGGGACAGATGAACACTGAAGCTTTCTTT. Its protein product is CASSMGQMNTEAFF.

The chain uses TRBV6-5 and TRBJ1-2, with 7 bases that match TRBD1. The V gene's germline CDR1 is MNHEY and CDR2 SVGAGI. The V gene end was trimmed by 4 bases and the J gene end by 8 bases; junction bases not matched to a gene: 16. The CDR3 is 16 residues long. Written as DNA, the CDR3 is TGTGCCAGCAGTTCGAATTACCACAGGGGATTGGAGGGCTACACCTTC. Protein sequence: CASSSNYHRGLEGYTF.

This chain joins TRBV2 and TRBJ1-5, with D possibly matching TRBD1 (6 bases). V dropped 4 bases and J dropped 4 bases, with 20 bases sitting between them. Germline V gene lookup returns CDR1 SNHLY and CDR2 FYNNEI. This CDR3 has 17 residues. The CDR3 is CASSVSGSGTSNQPQHF. The CDR3 DNA reads TGTGCCAGCAGTGTATCGGGGTCCGGGACATCGAATCAGCCCCAGCATTTT. Full variable domain (rest looked up from reference TRBV2 and TRBJ1-5): EPEVTQTPSHQVTQMGQEVILRCVPISNHLYFYWYRQILGQKVEFLVSFYNNEISEKSEIFDDQFSVERPDGSNFTLKIRSTKLEDSAMYFCASSVSGSGTSNQPQHFGDGTRLSIL.

This chain joins TRBV19 and TRBJ2-5, with no clear D. Per the germline V gene, CDR1 is LNHDA and CDR2 is SQIVND (reference sequence). This CDR3 comprises 13 residues. Trimming removed 4 bases from V and 4 bases from J, with 10 bases in between. CDR3 bases: TGTGCCAGTAGTAATGGGATGGCAGAGACCCAGTACTTC. This encodes CASSNGMAETQYF.

This chain joins TRBV7-9 and TRBJ1-2, with D hard to call. The ends were cut back, 4 bases at V and 5 bases at J, with 14 bases in the middle. CDR3 length equals 14 residues. Germline V gives CDR1 SEHNR, CDR2 FQNEAQ (reference sequence). DNA of the CDR3: TGTGCCAGCAGCTCCCTCTTTCAGTTATATGGCTACACCTTC. This translates into CASSSLFQLYGYTF.

CDR3 sequence reads: CASSAGQGAYTIYF. CDR3 DNA: TGTGCCAGCAGCGCGGGACAGGGGGCTTACACCATATATTTT. The chain links TRBV9 to TRBJ1-3; 12 bases are a match to TRBD1. V lost 3 bases and J lost 8; bases outside the gene matches: 3. The CDR3 is made up of 14 amino acids. Germline lookup yields CDR1 SGDLS and CDR2 YYNGEE.

The chain is built from TRBV11-2 and TRBJ2-5, with unresolved D. V lost 2 bases and J lost 2, with 6 bases in between. Germline-derived CDR1 and CDR2 are SGHAT and FQNNGV. The CDR3 totals 13 residues. CDR3 region: CASSLLDQETQYF. As DNA, the CDR3 is TGTGCCAGCAGCTTACTGGATCAAGAGACCCAGTACTTC.

The CDR3 here is CASSYSAGSMAGELFF. CDR3 bases: TGTGCCAGCAGTTACTCTGCAGGGAGTATGGCCGGGGAGCTGTTTTTT. V usage is TRBV6-5 and J usage is TRBJ2-2, with D possibly called TRBD1 or TRBD2 (5 bases each). Germline V CDR1 and CDR2: MNHEY, SVGAGI. V was pared by 0 bases and J by 6 bases, with 14 bases between. The CDR3 is made up of 16 amino acids.

The chain uses TRBV6-1 and TRBJ2-7; possibly TRBD1 or TRBD2 for D (5 bases each). V lost 4 bases and J 4 bases, leaving 11 bases between the germline ends. Per germline, CDR1 MNHNS and CDR2 SASEGT. This CDR3 contains 13 residues. CDR3 nucleotides: TGTGCCAGCAGTGTGGGACCGAAGTACGAGCAGTACGTC. It encodes CASSVGPKYEQYV.

This clone was picked up one time. The genes are TRBV25-1 and TRBJ1-2; D not certain. Trimming stripped 4 bases from V and 3 bases from J, with 6 bases between. The CDR3 is 12 residues long. The V gene's germline CDR1 is MGHDK and CDR2 SYGVNS. The CDR3 DNA follows: TGTGCCAGCAGTGTCCAGTACTATGGCTACACCTTC. This gives the protein CASSVQYYGYTF.

The chain couples TRBV2 to TRBJ2-7; 9 bases fit TRBD1. Germline assignment: CDR1 SNHLY and CDR2 FYNNEI. The CDR3 loop spans 15 amino acids. J gave up 6 bases and V 6 bases, and 12 bases lay outside the gene matches. CDR3 nucleotides: TGTGCCAGCAGCCCCCGGGACAGGGAAGCTATCGAGCAGTACGTC. Its translation: CASSPRDREAIEQYV.

This chain joins TRBV10-2 and TRBJ2-7; the match to TRBD2 covers 8 bases. J gave up 3 bases and V 5 bases, and 6 bases lay outside the gene matches. This CDR3 region has 14 residues. CDR1 is WSHSY, CDR2 SAAADI, per germline. CDR3 sequence: CASSWVGGGYEQYV. In DNA form, the CDR3 reads TGCGCCAGCAGTTGGGTCGGGGGGGGCTACGAGCAGTACGTC.

The chain links TRBV5-4 to TRBJ1-2, with D uncertain. V lost 2 bases, J lost 4 bases, and 15 bases lay in between. CDR1 and CDR2 from the germline V gene are SGHNT and YYREEE (reference sequence). The CDR3 spans 15 residues. CDR3 DNA: TGTGCCAGCAGCTTCTTAATGGGCGGATTCTATGGCTACACCTTC. This encodes CASSFLMGGFYGYTF.

V and J are TRBV7-6 and TRBJ1-5; 12 nucleotides line up with TRBD1. The CDR3 runs to 17 residues. The germline V gene encodes CDR1 SGHVS and CDR2 FNYEAQ. Trimming removed 3 bases from V and 4 bases from J; junction bases left unmatched: 7. In DNA, the CDR3 is TGTGCCAGCAGCTTTAGGGGACAGGGGGCCTTAAATCAGCCCCAGCATTTT. Protein: CASSFRGQGALNQPQHF.

This clone is a singleton in its sample. DNA for the CDR3: TGTGGGTCTTCCGCCCTTTACAATGAGCAGTTCTTC. Amino acids: CGSSALYNEQFF. J is TRBJ2-1 and V is TRBV28; no definite D call. This CDR3 is built from 12 residues. Germline values: CDR1 MDHEN, CDR2 SYDVKM.

This clone has just a few counts. The chain combines TRBV19 with TRBJ2-7; 10 bases fit TRBD2. The germline V gene has CDR1 LNHDA and CDR2 SQIVND (reference sequence). V shed 5 bases and J 1 base; nucleotides not matched to a gene: 2. This CDR3 comprises 14 residues. The CDR3, as DNA: TGTGCCAGTAGTCTAGCGGGGGTGTCCTACGAGCAGTACTTC. This translates into CASSLAGVSYEQYF.

The rearrangement uses TRBV4-3 and TRBJ2-6; D is ambiguous. From germline, CDR1 is LGHNA and CDR2 YSLEER. Trimming stripped 1 base from V and 0 bases from J, with 10 bases between. There are 17 residues in the CDR3. CDR3 in DNA: TGCGCCAGCAGCCAAGTCGGCTCAAGCTCTGGGGCCAACGTCCTGACTTTC. Translation gives CASSQVGSSSGANVLTF.

The chain carries TRBV5-1 and TRBJ2-7, with D hard to call. CDR1 SGHRS and CDR2 YFSETQ come from the germline V gene. V shed 0 bases and J shed 4 bases, with 2 bases lying between them. This CDR3 has 11 residues. The CDR3 spells CASSLGYEQYF. The CDR3 DNA reads as TGCGCCAGCAGCTTGGGTTACGAGCAGTACTTC.

This clone was found once. J is TRBJ1-4 and V is TRBV4-3; 9 bases map to TRBD1. J lost 7 bases, V lost 3 bases, and 6 bases had no gene match. The CDR3 is made up of 15 amino acids. Germline CDR1 LGHNA, CDR2 YSLEER. CDR3: CASSHKQGAGEKLFF. In DNA form, the CDR3 reads TGCGCCAGCAGCCATAAACAGGGGGCTGGTGAAAAACTGTTTTTT.

This chain joins TRBV19 and TRBJ1-1, with a weak D call TRBD1 (5 bases). The CDR3 is 15 residues long. V lost 5 bases and J lost 0, with 13 bases in between. CDR1 LNHDA and CDR2 SQIVND come from the germline V gene (reference sequence). The CDR3 nucleotides read TGTGCCAGTAGTTCCCGGGGGACGCTGAACACTGAAGCTTTCTTT. Translated: CASSSRGTLNTEAFF. The full variable domain, with the rest looked up from reference TRBV19 and TRBJ1-1, is DGGITQSPKYLFRKEGQNVTLSCEQNLNHDAMYWYRQDPGQGLRLIYYSQIVNDFQKGDIAEGYSVSREKKESFPLTVTSAQKNPTAFYLCASSSRGTLNTEAFFGQGTRLTVV.

CDR3 in amino acids: CASSLSGTGGYGYTF. The CDR3 nucleotides are TGTGCCAGCAGTTTATCAGGGACAGGGGGCTATGGCTACACCTTC. The chain has TRBV27 and TRBJ1-2, with 11 positions matching TRBD1. The J segment lost 4 bases and the V segment lost 0 bases, leaving 1 base of the junction unmatched. Germline CDR1 MNHEY, CDR2 SMNVEV (reference sequence). The CDR3 runs 15 residues.

J is TRBJ2-5 and V is TRBV29-1; D call uncertain. The ends were cut back, 0 bases at V and 4 bases at J, with 12 bases in the middle. Germline V gene data show CDR1 as SQVTM and CDR2 as ANQGSEA. The CDR3 extends over 14 amino acids. This chain's CDR3 is CSVEELLMGETQYF. The CDR3, as DNA: TGCAGCGTTGAAGAACTCCTGATGGGAGAGACCCAGTACTTC.

V and J are TRBV27 and TRBJ1-5; D unresolved. Germline V gene sequence: CDR1 MNHEY, CDR2 SMNVEV (reference sequence). This CDR3 comprises 13 residues. The germline V and J ends were trimmed by 5 bases and 7 bases, with 12 bases remaining between them. Here the CDR3 reads CASSATVGQPQHF. CDR3 in DNA: TGTGCCAGCAGTGCTACGGTTGGGCAGCCCCAGCATTTT.

The J gene is TRBJ2-1, the V gene TRBV5-1, with 10 bases aligning to TRBD1. The V and J ends lost 4 bases and 10 bases, in that order; junction bases with no gene match: 14. This CDR3 comprises 16 residues. Germline V gives CDR1 SGHRS, CDR2 YFSETQ. CDR3 residues: CASSAYFDRGPGEQFF. The CDR3 bases are TGCGCCAGCAGCGCTTACTTCGACAGGGGGCCCGGGGAGCAGTTCTTC.

This sequence joins TRBV9 and TRBJ2-6; 8 nucleotides match TRBD2. The CDR3 has 19 amino acids. V lost 3 bases, J lost 8 bases, and 19 bases stayed unmatched. Germline lookup yields CDR1 SGDLS and CDR2 YYNGEE. The CDR3 nucleotides read TGTGCCAGCAGCGCTCACTTACGGGGGGGAACAGGATTTTCCAACGTCCTGACTTTC. Residues: CASSAHLRGGTGFSNVLTF.

The CDR3 DNA is TGCAGCGTAGAGGGGGGGGACATGAACACTGAAGCTTTCTTT. It specifies CSVEGGDMNTEAFF. The chain combines TRBV29-1 with TRBJ1-1, with D perhaps TRBD1 (6 bases). The CDR3 is made up of 14 amino acids. From germline, CDR1 is SQVTM and CDR2 ANQGSEA. Trimming took off 6 bases at V and 0 bases at J, with 14 bases between the two ends.

The V gene is TRBV6-5, the J gene TRBJ2-5, with a possible D match to TRBD2 (6 bases). There are 15 residues in the CDR3. Deletions cut 0 bases from V and 4 bases from J, with 12 bases between. Germline V CDR1 and CDR2: MNHEY, SVGAGI. In nucleotides, the CDR3 is TGTGCCAGCAGTTACTCTAGCGGAGGCAGAGAGACCCAGTACTTC. This codes for CASSYSSGGRETQYF.

The V gene is TRBV4-1, the J gene TRBJ1-2, with a tentative D call TRBD1 (5 bases). V was pared by 3 bases and J by 2 bases, with 16 bases between. CDR3 size: 16 residues. Germline CDR1 MGHRA, CDR2 YSYEKL. The CDR3 sequence is CASSHQEAGPNYGYTF. The DNA for the CDR3 is TGCGCCAGCAGCCACCAAGAGGCAGGGCCGAACTATGGCTACACCTTC.